This T cell receptor (beta chain) was sequenced during a study of CD8+CD57+ T cells in acquired aplastic anemia. Whole-study context: DNA recovered from sorted CD4+ and CD8+ cells had a mean of approximately 3 ug.

All sequencing subjects had displayed CD8+CD57+ cell expansion on flow cytometry. With no exception, the patients had severe acquired aplastic anemia. According to the study, genomic DNA was the template for TCR beta VDJ and CDR3 profiling. From the reads, TCRdb called clonotypes with MiXCR, one entry per CDR3 protein. Counted here are 120,000 or so distinct CDR3 sequences, nearly 40% occurring once; the ten biggest clones make up about 2.4%. Regarding the study as a whole: Patients and controls were found to share some 30 CD8+ CDR3 sequences. CD8+ Simpson's diversity did not differ significantly between patients and controls.

Ten or more counts support this clonotype. Its target is unknown. The TCR originated in a human donor with aplastic anemia. Material for sequencing was sorted CD4+, CD8+, or CD8+CD57+ T cells (not recorded which) from PBMCs.

This CDR3 is CASSDTKNSPLHF. The CDR3 DNA reads as TGTGCCAGCAGCGACACCAAGAATTCACCCCTCCACTTT. The gene calls are TRBV5-4 and TRBJ1-6; no reliable D call. Germline V gene sequence: CDR1 SGHNT, CDR2 YYREEE (reference sequence). Trimming stripped 4 bases from V and 7 bases from J, with 9 bases between. The CDR3 has 13 residues.